Listed below are T cell receptor beta chains from one sample, sequenced in a study of cytomegalovirus exposure and HLA in healthy donors. Profiled with immunoSEQ multiplex PCR; TCRdb holds only in-frame clones, not every one. The sample includes approximately 87,000 clones, 84% of them seen just once. The sequenced sample was PBMCs. These receptor sequences come from a woman between 18 and 29 years old in good health and CMV-seropositive. Both conserved end residues are part of each CDR3. Fields, in order: J gene, clone size, V gene, D gene, CDR3 protein, CDR3 DNA. D genes are given only for firm matches. A row's size may be missing; if present it is once, few, many or a size class.

j_gene: TRBJ2-3; abundance: few; v_gene: TRBV4-1; d_gene: .; CDR3aa: CASSQAGSLGDTQYF; CDR3nt: TGCGCCAGCAGCCAAGCGGGGTCCCTGGGGGATACGCAGTATTTT
j_gene: TRBJ2-6; abundance: .; v_gene: TRBV5-1; d_gene: .; CDR3aa: CASTTETRSGANVLTF; CDR3nt: TGCGCCAGTACGACAGAAACACGCTCTGGGGCCAACGTCCTGACTTTC
j_gene: TRBJ2-2; abundance: .; v_gene: TRBV4-1; d_gene: TRBD1; CDR3aa: CASSQEEGDRGSGELFF; CDR3nt: TGCGCCAGCAGCCAAGAGGAGGGGGACAGGGGGAGCGGGGAGCTGTTTTTT
j_gene: TRBJ2-7; abundance: .; v_gene: TRBV10-1; d_gene: TRBD2; CDR3aa: CASSDWTSGEYEQYF; CDR3nt: TGCGCCAGCAGTGACTGGACTAGCGGGGAGTACGAGCAGTACTTC
j_gene: TRBJ1-4; abundance: .; v_gene: TRBV5-1; d_gene: TRBD1; CDR3aa: CASSFQGGRADEKLFF; CDR3nt: TGCGCCAGCAGCTTCCAGGGGGGTCGTGCGGATGAAAAACTGTTTTTT
j_gene: TRBJ1-2; abundance: .; v_gene: TRBV2; d_gene: .; CDR3aa: CASSEAKTTAANYGYTF; CDR3nt: TGTGCCAGCAGTGAAGCCAAGACGACAGCTGCTAACTATGGCTACACCTTC
j_gene: TRBJ2-1; abundance: once; v_gene: TRBV9; d_gene: TRBD1; CDR3aa: CASSVAGQGAFF; CDR3nt: TGTGCCAGCAGCGTAGCCGGACAGGGCGCGTTCTTC
j_gene: TRBJ2-1; abundance: .; v_gene: TRBV4-1; d_gene: TRBD2; CDR3aa: CASSQDQPGLHNEQFF; CDR3nt: TGCGCCAGCAGCCAAGACCAACCGGGACTACACAATGAGCAGTTCTTC
j_gene: TRBJ2-3; abundance: .; v_gene: TRBV7-3; d_gene: TRBD2; CDR3aa: CASSPGLTRDTQYF; CDR3nt: TGTGCCAGCAGCCCGGGACTAACTCGGGATACGCAGTATTTT
j_gene: TRBJ2-2; abundance: once; v_gene: TRBV10-1; d_gene: .; CDR3aa: CASSAMNTGELFF; CDR3nt: TGCGCCAGCAGTGCTATGAACACCGGGGAGCTGTTTTTT
j_gene: TRBJ2-2; abundance: .; v_gene: TRBV27; d_gene: .; CDR3aa: CASSFGGITGELFF; CDR3nt: TGTGCCAGCAGTTTTGGGGGGATCACCGGGGAGCTGTTTTTT
j_gene: TRBJ1-5; abundance: .; v_gene: TRBV4-1; d_gene: TRBD1; CDR3aa: CASSQEPVSGQSYSNQPQHF; CDR3nt: TGCGCCAGCAGCCAAGAACCAGTATCGGGACAGAGCTATAGCAATCAGCCCCAGCATTTT
j_gene: TRBJ2-5; abundance: .; v_gene: TRBV28; d_gene: .; CDR3aa: CASSFPGLRVGGETQYF; CDR3nt: TGTGCCAGCAGTTTCCCGGGGCTCAGGGTCGGGGGAGAGACCCAGTACTTC
j_gene: TRBJ2-6; abundance: .; v_gene: TRBV5-1; d_gene: .; CDR3aa: CASFPNSGANVLTF; CDR3nt: TGCGCCAGCTTCCCCAACTCTGGGGCCAACGTCCTGACTTTC
j_gene: TRBJ2-2; abundance: few; v_gene: TRBV19; d_gene: .; CDR3aa: CASRREFAGTGELFF; CDR3nt: TGTGCCAGTCGTCGTGAGTTTGCGGGCACCGGGGAGCTGTTTTTT
j_gene: TRBJ2-3; abundance: .; v_gene: TRBV5-1; d_gene: TRBD2; CDR3aa: CASSLVLAGFTDTQYF; CDR3nt: TGCGCCAGCAGCTTGGTACTAGCGGGATTCACAGATACGCAGTATTTT
j_gene: TRBJ2-7; abundance: .; v_gene: TRBV30; d_gene: TRBD2; CDR3aa: CAWRSGRGIHEQYF; CDR3nt: TGTGCCTGGAGGTCCGGGCGGGGGATACACGAGCAGTACTTC
j_gene: TRBJ2-5; abundance: .; v_gene: TRBV7-9; d_gene: TRBD2; CDR3aa: CASSLSGGGVQETQYF; CDR3nt: TGTGCCAGCAGCTTATCCGGCGGGGGGGTCCAAGAGACCCAGTACTTC
j_gene: TRBJ2-1; abundance: .; v_gene: TRBV27; d_gene: .; CDR3aa: CASKEMDSSYNEQFF; CDR3nt: TGTGCCAGCAAAGAGATGGACAGCTCCTACAATGAGCAGTTCTTC
j_gene: TRBJ2-7; abundance: .; v_gene: TRBV5-1; d_gene: .; CDR3aa: CASSFGGGVDEQYF; CDR3nt: TGCGCCAGCAGCTTTGGAGGGGGCGTTGACGAGCAGTACTTC
j_gene: TRBJ2-1; abundance: .; v_gene: TRBV9; d_gene: .; CDR3aa: CASNEGGLGNEQFF; CDR3nt: TGTGCCAGCAATGAGGGGGGGTTAGGAAATGAGCAGTTCTTC
j_gene: TRBJ2-1; abundance: .; v_gene: TRBV15; d_gene: .; CDR3aa: CATSREEVTNEQFF; CDR3nt: TGTGCCACCAGCAGAGAAGAGGTCACGAATGAGCAGTTCTTC
j_gene: TRBJ1-1; abundance: .; v_gene: TRBV7-9; d_gene: .; CDR3aa: CASSFLNGGATEAFF; CDR3nt: TGTGCCAGCAGCTTCTTAAATGGGGGGGCCACTGAAGCTTTCTTT
j_gene: TRBJ1-1; abundance: .; v_gene: TRBV2; d_gene: .; CDR3aa: CASSEVWAQDEAFF; CDR3nt: TGTGCCAGCAGTGAAGTTTGGGCGCAGGATGAAGCTTTCTTT
j_gene: TRBJ2-2; abundance: .; v_gene: TRBV5-3; d_gene: TRBD1; CDR3aa: CARRQGAPTRSGELFF; CDR3nt: TGTGCCAGGAGACAGGGGGCCCCTACACGATCCGGGGAGCTGTTTTTT
j_gene: TRBJ1-6; abundance: .; v_gene: TRBV28; d_gene: .; CDR3aa: CASSGLVPRSSPLHF; CDR3nt: TGTGCCAGCAGTGGTTTAGTACCCCGAAGTTCACCCCTCCACTTT